Listed here is a single T cell receptor beta chain. The antigen remains unidentified. As part of sample collection, lesional scalp punch biopsies and peripheral blood were taken from alopecia areata patients. Germline values: CDR1 GTSNPN, CDR2 SVGIG (reference sequence). The J segment lost 7 bases and the V segment lost 1 base, leaving 12 bases of the junction unmatched. The CDR3 has 15 amino acids. Reverse transcribed after extraction, RNA yielded cDNA as the sequencing template. This table comes from immunoSEQ multiplex PCR, and its TCRdb copy is limited to in-frame clones, with some not included. The sample consists of 100,000 to 150,000 clones, roughly two fifths of them appearing once. These data come from a study of CD8+ T cells in alopecia areata. Study-level background: Patients remained on tofacitinib for 6 to 18 months and then went 6 months without it.

Findings of the study overall: The study also sequences resident alphabeta T cells of normal skin in scalp samples. Relative to mice, TCR sharing across patients was less clear, a difference possibly HLA-related.

Sequenced input: CD4+ T cells sorted from blood. The TCR was taken from a human donor with alopecia areata. The rearrangement uses TRBV30 and TRBJ1-2; TRBD1 agrees at 7 bases. In nucleotides, the CDR3 is TGTGCCTGGAGTGGGATCGACAGGGTTCGTGGTGGCTACACCTTC. It translates to CAWSGIDRVRGGYTF.